These 24 T cell receptor beta chains share one sample of origin, sequenced in a study of blood T cell repertoires in COVID-19. Using immunoSEQ multiplex PCR, the repertoire was profiled, and TCRdb retains in-frame clones only, with some absent. The repertoire holds more than 120,000 clones, with around nine tenths as singletons. Sample: peripheral blood. The receptors derive from a woman between 45 and 65 years old with active or convalescent COVID-19.

The chain links TRBV28 to TRBJ2-7; D gene unclear. V gave up 1 base and J gave up 2 bases, with 12 bases separating them. The V gene's germline CDR1 is MDHEN and CDR2 SYDVKM. This CDR3 has 15 amino acids. CDR3 region: CASSLSASKTYEQYF. The CDR3 DNA is TGTGCCAGCAGTTTATCTGCTAGTAAGACCTACGAGCAGTACTTC.

V usage is TRBV30 and J usage is TRBJ2-5, with a tentative D call TRBD1 (6 bases). V was clipped by 2 bases and J by 5 bases, with 12 bases between them. Germline CDR1 reads GTSNPN; CDR2 reads SVGIG (reference sequence). This CDR3 comprises 13 residues. CDR3 region: CAWSQGFRETQYF. For the CDR3, the DNA is TGTGCCTGGAGTCAGGGGTTCCGGGAGACCCAGTACTTC.

The genes are TRBV6-5 and TRBJ2-7; TRBD1 agrees at 9 bases. The CDR3 has 15 residues. V gave up 6 bases and J gave up 0 bases; unmatched junction bases: 6. CDR1 and CDR2 (germline): MNHEY, SVGAGI. CDR3 in DNA: TGTGCCAGCAGCCTGGGGACAGGGAGCTCCTACGAGCAGTACTTC. Amino acid sequence: CASSLGTGSSYEQYF.

This chain connects TRBV18 to TRBJ2-7, with D maybe TRBD2 (5 bases). Trimming shortened V by 8 bases and J by 2 bases, and 7 bases separated the two germline ends. Germline V lookup: CDR1 KGHSH, CDR2 LQKENI. The CDR3 contains 11 residues. CDR3 in DNA: TGTGCCAGCCACGGGGCCTACGAGCAGTACTTC. Its protein is CASHGAYEQYF.

J is TRBJ1-4 and V is TRBV28; 7 nucleotides agree with TRBD1. V was pared by 7 bases and J by 7 bases, with 9 bases of the junction left unmatched. This CDR3 is 14 amino acids long. Germline-derived CDR1 and CDR2 are MDHEN and SYDVKM. CDR3 in amino acids: CASNRGGRIEKLFF. As DNA, the CDR3 is TGTGCCAGCAACCGAGGGGGCAGGATTGAAAAACTGTTTTTT.

The chain is built from TRBV5-1 and TRBJ1-1; D gene ambiguous. Trimming removed 4 bases at V and 4 bases at J, with 11 bases between. This CDR3 region has 13 residues. Germline V gene lookup returns CDR1 SGHRS and CDR2 YFSETQ. CDR3 nucleotide sequence: TGCGCCAGCAGCCGACCCCGGGGCACTGAAGCTTTCTTT. Its protein product is CASSRPRGTEAFF.

This clone was observed once. The chain combines TRBV7-3 with TRBJ1-1; 8 bases map to TRBD1. V lost 8 bases and J lost 0; bases outside the gene matches: 2. The CDR3 is made up of 13 amino acids. Germline CDR1 reads SGHTA; CDR2 reads FQGTGA. CDR3 in amino acids: CASGTGLNTEAFF. The CDR3 DNA sequence: TGTGCCAGCGGGACAGGCCTGAACACTGAAGCTTTCTTT.

This sequence joins TRBV6-2 or TRBV6-3 and TRBJ1-1; D is unresolved. Germline assignment: CDR1 MNHEY and CDR2 SVGEGT. Trimming stripped 2 bases from V and 0 bases from J, with 13 bases between. The CDR3 runs to 16 residues. The CDR3 nucleotides are TGTGCCAGCAGTTACGACTTTGACGGCATGAACACTGAAGCTTTCTTT. Translation: CASSYDFDGMNTEAFF.

The chain uses TRBV24-1 and TRBJ2-5; TRBD2 matches 10 bases. This CDR3 contains 17 residues. Trimming at V came to 5 bases and at J to 5 bases, leaving 13 bases not matched to a gene. Germline CDR1 is KGHDR and CDR2 is SFDVKD. The chain's CDR3 is CATSVASGRIGPETQYF. The DNA for the CDR3 is TGTGCCACCAGTGTGGCTAGCGGGAGAATCGGTCCGGAGACCCAGTACTTC.

The V gene is TRBV6-2 or TRBV6-3, the J gene TRBJ1-4; D gene uncertain. CDR1 is MNHEY, CDR2 SVGEGT, per germline. This CDR3 comprises 15 residues. V lost 6 bases, J lost 4 bases, and 15 bases lay in between. CDR3 sequence (DNA): TGTGCCAGCAGCCCAGTATATTCGAGTAATGAAAAACTGTTTTTT. Translating it yields CASSPVYSSNEKLFF.

The V and J genes are TRBV15 and TRBJ2-2, with 9 bases identical to TRBD1. The germline V gene encodes CDR1 LNHNV and CDR2 YYDKDF (reference sequence). J gave up 1 base and V 3 bases, and 3 bases lay outside the gene matches. This CDR3 has 16 amino acids. The CDR3 DNA sequence: TGTGCCACCAGCAGCCGACAGGGGGGGAACACCGGGGAGCTGTTTTTT. This codes for CATSSRQGGNTGELFF.

The gene calls are TRBV7-9 and TRBJ2-1, with 7 bases matching TRBD1. Germline assignment: CDR1 SEHNR and CDR2 FQNEAQ (reference sequence). This CDR3 spans 15 amino acids. The J segment lost 7 bases and the V segment lost 4 bases, leaving 10 bases of the junction unmatched. For the CDR3, the DNA is TGTGCCAGCAGCTCCAGAGACAGGGTGGGTAATGAGCAGTTCTTC. Amino acids: CASSSRDRVGNEQFF.

The chain uses TRBV27 and TRBJ2-1; 7 bases map to TRBD1. The junction had 6 bases not matched to a gene; V was cut back by 2 bases and J by 8 bases. The CDR3 length is 14 residues. CDR1 is MNHEY, CDR2 SMNVEV, per germline (reference sequence). CDR3 in DNA: TGTGCCAGCAGTTTAAGAGGGGGCAGGGATGAGCAGTTCTTC. Translated: CASSLRGGRDEQFF.

This sequence joins TRBV4-3 and TRBJ2-5; D possibly corresponds to TRBD2 (6 bases). The CDR3 consists of 15 residues. Trimming cost V 0 bases and J 7 bases, with 15 bases left between them. The V gene's germline CDR1 is LGHNA and CDR2 YSLEER. CDR3 protein: CASSQDRTAGGTQYF. DNA of the CDR3: TGCGCCAGCAGCCAAGACAGGACCGCCGGGGGGACCCAGTACTTC.

V gene TRBV2 combines with J gene TRBJ1-2; 8 bases fit TRBD1. Germline loops: CDR1 SNHLY, CDR2 FYNNEI. CDR3 length equals 13 residues. The V segment lost 8 bases and the J segment 4 bases; nucleotides outside the gene matches: 6. The CDR3 region is CASLSDRGYGYTF. CDR3 DNA sequence: TGTGCCAGCTTAAGTGACAGGGGCTATGGCTACACCTTC.

The chain couples TRBV30 to TRBJ2-1, with a tentative D call TRBD2 (5 bases). Germline V gives CDR1 GTSNPN, CDR2 SVGIG (reference sequence). The CDR3 runs to 15 residues. The V gene lost 0 bases and the J gene lost 7 bases, with 16 bases spanning the gap. The DNA for the CDR3 is TGTGCCTGGAGTGTTTTCGGTCGGCCGGGGAATGAGCAGTTCTTC. Translated: CAWSVFGRPGNEQFF.

This clone was detected ten times or more. J is TRBJ1-2 and V is TRBV7-9; possibly TRBD1 for D (5 bases). In germline, CDR1 is SEHNR, CDR2 FQNEAQ (reference sequence). CDR3 length equals 13 residues. V lost 2 bases and J 7 bases, leaving 11 bases between the germline ends. As DNA, the CDR3 is TGTGCCAGCAGCTTATCTGGGCAGGGTGGCTACACCTTC. Protein sequence: CASSLSGQGGYTF.

The chain couples TRBV19 to TRBJ1-2; no reliable D call. Germline V gene data show CDR1 as LNHDA and CDR2 as SQIVND (reference sequence). The CDR3 is 15 amino acids. The V gene lost 0 bases and the J gene lost 4 bases, with 12 bases spanning the gap. This CDR3 is CASSIDPWQVYGYTF. CDR3 coding DNA: TGTGCCAGTAGTATAGATCCTTGGCAGGTCTATGGCTACACCTTC.

The chain joins TRBV2 to TRBJ2-2, with a possible D match to TRBD2 (6 bases). The germline CDR1 and CDR2 sequences are SNHLY and FYNNEI. This CDR3 comprises 15 residues. V dropped 0 bases and J dropped 4 bases, with 9 bases sitting between them. The CDR3 DNA reads as TGTGCCAGCAGTGAAGCAGGGCGGGGCACCGGGGAGCTGTTTTTT. Its translation: CASSEAGRGTGELFF.

This clone turned up a few times. The chain recombines TRBV4-1 with TRBJ1-3; D might be TRBD1 (6 bases). Germline V gene lookup returns CDR1 MGHRA and CDR2 YSYEKL. V was pared by 1 base and J by 0 bases, with 13 bases between. CDR3 length: 17 residues. The CDR3 coding sequence is TGCGCCAGCAGCCAAGCTATACAGGGATTCTCTGGAAACACCATATATTTT. Residues: CASSQAIQGFSGNTIYF.

This chain uses TRBV19 with TRBJ2-5; 8 bases align to TRBD2. The V and J ends lost 1 base and 4 bases, in that order; junction bases with no gene match: 8. There are 16 residues in the CDR3. Germline values: CDR1 LNHDA, CDR2 SQIVND (reference sequence). CDR3 coding DNA: TGTGCCAGTAGTATAGGAAGCGGGAGCGGGGGAGAGACCCAGTACTTC. Translated, it gives CASSIGSGSGGETQYF.

V and J are TRBV7-9 and TRBJ2-3; D remains unclear. There are 15 residues in the CDR3. V was pared by 5 bases and J by 0 bases, with 12 bases between. The germline CDR1 and CDR2 sequences are SEHNR and FQNEAQ (reference sequence). The CDR3 DNA reads TGTGCCAGCAGCCCCCCACCCACTAGCACAGATACGCAGTATTTT. This codes for CASSPPPTSTDTQYF.

This chain connects TRBV5-6 to TRBJ1-2; possible D gene TRBD1, 6 bases. V was cut by 4 bases and J by 0 bases, with 13 bases left in between. The V gene's germline CDR1 is SGHDT and CDR2 YYEEEE. The CDR3 is 15 amino acids. The CDR3 protein is CASSTWTEPNYGYTF. CDR3 bases: TGTGCCAGCAGCACTTGGACAGAACCTAACTATGGCTACACCTTC.

This rearrangement joins TRBV28 to TRBJ1-3, with a weak D call TRBD1 (6 bases). The length of the CDR3 is 14 residues. Trimming shortened V by 6 bases and J by 2 bases, and 11 bases separated the two germline ends. The V gene's germline CDR1 is MDHEN and CDR2 SYDVKM. In DNA form, the CDR3 reads TGTGCCAGCAGCCCCACAGGGACTGGAAACACCATATATTTT. Amino acid sequence: CASSPTGTGNTIYF.